This TCR beta chain derives from a study of blood T cell repertoires in COVID-19. TCRdb's copy holds only in-frame clones and misses some; the assay was immunoSEQ multiplex PCR. Counted here are some 200,000 clones, around nine tenths occurring once; the ten biggest clones make up more than 7%. The CDR3 covers 15 residues. Germline V gene lookup returns CDR1 MNHEY and CDR2 SMNVEV (reference sequence). Trimming left V 7 bases short and J 0 bases short, with 13 bases between. The receptor comes from a man younger than 40 in a cohort exposed to, infected with or recovered from COVID-19 (not recorded which). The rearrangement links TRBV27 to TRBJ2-1; D is perhaps TRBD2 (6 bases). The sequenced sample was PBMCs or T cells enriched from blood (not recorded which). The CDR3 loop is CASIPGGSSYNEQFF. The CDR3 nucleotides are TGTGCCAGCATCCCCGGAGGGAGCTCCTACAATGAGCAGTTCTTC.